Described below is a single T cell receptor beta chain sequence and its context. Its antigen is still unknown. An end of the junction does not agree with germline; a read error may underlie this. The sample comes from a study of molecular identifiers for immune sequencing clone quantification. Study-level background: Split five ways in replicates, RNA from around 20,000 or 99,000 naive CD8 cells had four portions sequenced. Broader study findings: Spiked TCR RNA from one Jurkat cell reportedly showed up when mixed among around 1 million naive cells.

TCRdb independently ran MiXCR on the PCR reads; one entry per CDR3 protein. The sample records about 630,000 distinct CDR3 sequences, roughly 27% being singletons. The CDR3 is made up of 16 amino acids. V and J are TRBV12-3 or TRBV12-4 and TRBJ1-5; D is unresolved. The material sequenced was naive CD8+ T cells from blood, with Jurkat cell RNA spiked in. Subset meaning: FACS-sorted CD8+CD4-CCR7+CD45RA+ naive T cells. The TCR was taken from a human donor in good health. Some libraries in this study had Jurkat cell RNA spiked in. For the CDR3, the DNA is TGTGCCAGCAGTCCGTCTCCCGTCATGGGCAATCGGCCCCAGCATTTT. It is translated as CASSPSPVMGNRPQHF.